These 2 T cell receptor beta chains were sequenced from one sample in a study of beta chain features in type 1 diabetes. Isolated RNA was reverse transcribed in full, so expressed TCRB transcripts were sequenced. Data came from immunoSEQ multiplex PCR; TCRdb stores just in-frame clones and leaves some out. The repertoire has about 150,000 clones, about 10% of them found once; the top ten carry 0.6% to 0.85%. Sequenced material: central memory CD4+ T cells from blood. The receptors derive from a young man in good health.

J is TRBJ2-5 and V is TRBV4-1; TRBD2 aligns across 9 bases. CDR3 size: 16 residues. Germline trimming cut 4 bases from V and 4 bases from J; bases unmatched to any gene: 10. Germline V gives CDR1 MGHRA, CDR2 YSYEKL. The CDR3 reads CASSPRSGGIGETQYF. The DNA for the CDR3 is TGCGCCAGCAGCCCGAGGAGCGGGGGGATCGGAGAGACCCAGTACTTC.

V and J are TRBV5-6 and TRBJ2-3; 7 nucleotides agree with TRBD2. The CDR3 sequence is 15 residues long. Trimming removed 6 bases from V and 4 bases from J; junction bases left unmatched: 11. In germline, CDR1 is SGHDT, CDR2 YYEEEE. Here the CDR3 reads CASNRLAGGSDTQYF. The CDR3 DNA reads TGTGCCAGCAACCGATTAGCGGGCGGCTCAGATACGCAGTATTTT.